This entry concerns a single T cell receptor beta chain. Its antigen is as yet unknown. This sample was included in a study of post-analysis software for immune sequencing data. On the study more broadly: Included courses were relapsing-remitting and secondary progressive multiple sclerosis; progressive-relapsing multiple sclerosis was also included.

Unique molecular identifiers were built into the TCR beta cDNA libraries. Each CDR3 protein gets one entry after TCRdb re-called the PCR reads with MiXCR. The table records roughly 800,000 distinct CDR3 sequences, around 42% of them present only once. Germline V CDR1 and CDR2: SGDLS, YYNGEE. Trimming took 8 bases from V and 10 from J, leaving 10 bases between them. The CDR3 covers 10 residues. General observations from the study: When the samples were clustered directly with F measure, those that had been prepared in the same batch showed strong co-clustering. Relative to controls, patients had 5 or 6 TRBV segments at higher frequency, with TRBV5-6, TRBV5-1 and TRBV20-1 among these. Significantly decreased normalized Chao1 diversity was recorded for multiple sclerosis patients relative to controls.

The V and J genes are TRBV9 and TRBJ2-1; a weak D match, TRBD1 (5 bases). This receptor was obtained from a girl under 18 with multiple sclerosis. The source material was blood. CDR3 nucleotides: TGTGCCAGTGGGGCCCAGGAGCAGTTCTTC. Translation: CASGAQEQFF.